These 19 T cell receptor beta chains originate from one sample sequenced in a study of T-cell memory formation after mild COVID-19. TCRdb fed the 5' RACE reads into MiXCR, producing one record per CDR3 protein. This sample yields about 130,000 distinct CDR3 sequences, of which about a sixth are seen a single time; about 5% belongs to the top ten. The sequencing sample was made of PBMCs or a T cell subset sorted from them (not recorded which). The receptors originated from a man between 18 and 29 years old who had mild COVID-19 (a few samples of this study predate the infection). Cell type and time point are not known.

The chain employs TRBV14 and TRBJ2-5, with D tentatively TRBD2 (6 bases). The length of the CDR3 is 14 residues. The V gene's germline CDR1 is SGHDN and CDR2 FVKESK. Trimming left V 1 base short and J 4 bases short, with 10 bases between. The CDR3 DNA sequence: TGTGCCAGCAGCCAAGTCTACGGGGGAGAGACCCAGTACTTC. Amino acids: CASSQVYGGETQYF.

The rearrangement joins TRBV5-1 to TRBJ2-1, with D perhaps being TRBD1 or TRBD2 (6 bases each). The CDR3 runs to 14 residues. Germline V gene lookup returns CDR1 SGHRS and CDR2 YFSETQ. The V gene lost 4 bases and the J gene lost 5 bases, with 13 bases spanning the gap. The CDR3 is CASSAGGYNNEQFF. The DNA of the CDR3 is TGCGCCAGCAGCGCCGGGGGCTACAACAATGAGCAGTTCTTC.

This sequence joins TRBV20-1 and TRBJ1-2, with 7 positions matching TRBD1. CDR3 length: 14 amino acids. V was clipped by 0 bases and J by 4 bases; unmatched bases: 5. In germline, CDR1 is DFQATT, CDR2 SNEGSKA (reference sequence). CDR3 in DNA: TGCAGTGCTAGAGAGGCAGGGGGTGGCTATGGCTACACCTTC. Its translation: CSAREAGGGYGYTF.

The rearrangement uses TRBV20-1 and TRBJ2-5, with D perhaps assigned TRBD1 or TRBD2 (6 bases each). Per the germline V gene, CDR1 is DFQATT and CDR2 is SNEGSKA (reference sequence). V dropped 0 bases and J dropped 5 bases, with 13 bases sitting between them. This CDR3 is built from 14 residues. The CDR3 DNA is TGCAGTGCTAGAGATCCGGGGGCCTCGGAGACCCAGTACTTC. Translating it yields CSARDPGASETQYF.

CDR3 sequence: CASRKQGKSYEQYV. The CDR3 DNA follows: TGTGCCAGCAGGAAACAAGGGAAATCCTACGAGCAGTACGTC. The J gene is TRBJ2-7, the V gene TRBV27, with unresolved D. This CDR3 has 14 amino acids. Germline-derived CDR1 and CDR2 are MNHEY and SMNVEV (reference sequence). The V end lost 6 bases, the J end lost 1 base, and 13 bases lay between the germline ends.

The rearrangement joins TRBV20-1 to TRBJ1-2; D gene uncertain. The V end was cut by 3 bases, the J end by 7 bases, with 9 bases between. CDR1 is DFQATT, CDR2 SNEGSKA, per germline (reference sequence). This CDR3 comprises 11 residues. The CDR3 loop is CSARELRGYTF. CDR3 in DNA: TGCAGTGCTAGGGAGCTGCGTGGCTACACCTTC.

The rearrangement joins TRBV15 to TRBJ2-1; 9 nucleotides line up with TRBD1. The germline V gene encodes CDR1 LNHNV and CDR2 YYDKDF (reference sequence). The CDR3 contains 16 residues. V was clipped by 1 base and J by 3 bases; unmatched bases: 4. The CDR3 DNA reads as TGTGCCACCAGCAGAGGTTTGGGACAGGGCTACAATGAGCAGTTCTTC. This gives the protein CATSRGLGQGYNEQFF.

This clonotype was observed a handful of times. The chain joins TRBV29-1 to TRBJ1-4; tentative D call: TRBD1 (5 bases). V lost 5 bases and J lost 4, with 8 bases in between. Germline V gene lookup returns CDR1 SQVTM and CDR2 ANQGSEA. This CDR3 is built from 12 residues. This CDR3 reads CSVTRDNEKLFF. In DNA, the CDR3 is TGCAGCGTTACCAGGGATAATGAAAAACTGTTTTTT.

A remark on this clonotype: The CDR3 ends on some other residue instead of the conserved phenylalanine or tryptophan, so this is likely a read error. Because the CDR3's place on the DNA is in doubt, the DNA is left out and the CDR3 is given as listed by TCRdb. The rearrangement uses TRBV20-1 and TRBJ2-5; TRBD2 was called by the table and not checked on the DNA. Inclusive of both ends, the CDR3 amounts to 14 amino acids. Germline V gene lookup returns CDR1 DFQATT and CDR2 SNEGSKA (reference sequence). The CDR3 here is CSASIGASGGHYLI.

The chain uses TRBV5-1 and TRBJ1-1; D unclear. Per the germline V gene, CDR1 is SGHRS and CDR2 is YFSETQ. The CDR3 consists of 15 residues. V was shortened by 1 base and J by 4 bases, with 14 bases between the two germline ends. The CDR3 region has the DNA TGCGCCAGCAGCTTGCGGGAATCGAGAAGCACTGAAGCTTTCTTT. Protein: CASSLRESRSTEAFF.

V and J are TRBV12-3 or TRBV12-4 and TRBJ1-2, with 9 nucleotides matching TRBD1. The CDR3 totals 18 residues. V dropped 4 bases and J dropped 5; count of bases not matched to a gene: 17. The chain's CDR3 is CASSSFIAGQGSLYGYTF. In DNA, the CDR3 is TGTGCCAGCAGTTCTTTTATCGCGGGACAGGGCTCCCTATATGGCTACACCTTC.

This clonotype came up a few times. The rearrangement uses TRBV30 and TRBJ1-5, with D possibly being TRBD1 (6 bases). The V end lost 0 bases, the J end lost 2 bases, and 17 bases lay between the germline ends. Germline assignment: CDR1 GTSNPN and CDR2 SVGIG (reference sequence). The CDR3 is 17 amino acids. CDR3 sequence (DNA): TGTGCCTGGAGTGTTTTGGACAGCTTGTTCGGCAATCAGCCCCAGCATTTT. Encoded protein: CAWSVLDSLFGNQPQHF.

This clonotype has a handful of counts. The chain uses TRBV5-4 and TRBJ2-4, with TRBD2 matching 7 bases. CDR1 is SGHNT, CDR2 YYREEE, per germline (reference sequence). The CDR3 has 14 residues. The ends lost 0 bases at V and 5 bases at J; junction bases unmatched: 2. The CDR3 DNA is TGTGCCAGCAGCTTGGCGGGGGGTCAAAACATTCAGTACTTC. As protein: CASSLAGGQNIQYF. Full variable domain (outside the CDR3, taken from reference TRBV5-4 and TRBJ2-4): ETGVTQSPTHLIKTRGQQVTLRCSSQSGHNTVSWYQQALGQGPQFIFQYYREEENGRGNFPPRFSGLQFPNYSSELNVNALELDDSALYLCASSLAGGQNIQYFGAGTRLSVL.

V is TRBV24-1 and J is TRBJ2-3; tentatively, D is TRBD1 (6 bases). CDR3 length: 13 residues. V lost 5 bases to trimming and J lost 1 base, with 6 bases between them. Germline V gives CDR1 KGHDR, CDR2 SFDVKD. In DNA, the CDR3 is TGTGCCACCAGTGCAGGGGGCACAGATACGCAGTATTTT. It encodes CATSAGGTDTQYF.

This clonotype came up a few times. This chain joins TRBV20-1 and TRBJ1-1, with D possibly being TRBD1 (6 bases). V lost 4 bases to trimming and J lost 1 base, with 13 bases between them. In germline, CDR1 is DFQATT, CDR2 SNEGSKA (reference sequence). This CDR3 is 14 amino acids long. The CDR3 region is CSAIRQDTNTEAFF. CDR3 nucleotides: TGCAGTGCTATCAGACAGGACACGAACACTGAAGCTTTCTTT.

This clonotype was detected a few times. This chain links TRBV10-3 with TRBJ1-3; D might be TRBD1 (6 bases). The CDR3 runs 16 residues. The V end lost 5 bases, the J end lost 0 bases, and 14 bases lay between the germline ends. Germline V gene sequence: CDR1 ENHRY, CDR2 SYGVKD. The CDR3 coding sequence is TGTGCCATCAGTACCGGGACATTAATCTCTGGAAACACCATATATTTT. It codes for CAISTGTLISGNTIYF.

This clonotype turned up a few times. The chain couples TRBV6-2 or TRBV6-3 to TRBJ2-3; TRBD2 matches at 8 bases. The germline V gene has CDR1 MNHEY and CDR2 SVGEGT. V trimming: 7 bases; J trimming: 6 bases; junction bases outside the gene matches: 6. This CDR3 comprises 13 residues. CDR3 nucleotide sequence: TGTGCCAGCACCGGGGGGGGACTGGATACGCAGTATTTT. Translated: CASTGGGLDTQYF.

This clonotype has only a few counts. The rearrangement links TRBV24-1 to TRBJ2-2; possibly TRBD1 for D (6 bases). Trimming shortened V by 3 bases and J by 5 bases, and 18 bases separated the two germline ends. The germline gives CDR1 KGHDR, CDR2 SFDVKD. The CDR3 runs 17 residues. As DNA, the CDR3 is TGTGCCACCAGTGATCGCTACCGGGCAGGGGAGACCGGGGAGCTGTTTTTT. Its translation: CATSDRYRAGETGELFF.

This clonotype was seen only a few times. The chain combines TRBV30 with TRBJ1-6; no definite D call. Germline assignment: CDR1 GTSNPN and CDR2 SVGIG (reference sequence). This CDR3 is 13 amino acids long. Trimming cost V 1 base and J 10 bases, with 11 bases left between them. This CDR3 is CAWSEGLESPLHF. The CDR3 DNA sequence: TGTGCCTGGAGTGAGGGTTTAGAATCACCCCTCCACTTT.